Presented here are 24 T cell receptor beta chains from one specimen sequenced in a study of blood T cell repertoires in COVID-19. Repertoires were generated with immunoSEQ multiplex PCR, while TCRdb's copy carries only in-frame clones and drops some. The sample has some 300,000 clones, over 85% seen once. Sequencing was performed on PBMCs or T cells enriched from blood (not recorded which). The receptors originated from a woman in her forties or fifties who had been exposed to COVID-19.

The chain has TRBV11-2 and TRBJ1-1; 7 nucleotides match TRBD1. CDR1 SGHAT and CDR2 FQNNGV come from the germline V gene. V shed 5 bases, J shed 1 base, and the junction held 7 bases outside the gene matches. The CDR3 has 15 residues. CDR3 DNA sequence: TGTGCCAGCAGCGACCGGGGACAGACGAACACTGAAGCTTTCTTT. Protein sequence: CASSDRGQTNTEAFF. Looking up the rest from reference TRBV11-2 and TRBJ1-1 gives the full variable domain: EAGVAQSPRYKIIEKRQSVAFWCNPISGHATLYWYQQILGQGPKLLIQFQNNGVVDDSQLPKDRFSAERLKGVDSTLKIQPAKLEDSAVYLCASSDRGQTNTEAFFGQGTRLTVV.

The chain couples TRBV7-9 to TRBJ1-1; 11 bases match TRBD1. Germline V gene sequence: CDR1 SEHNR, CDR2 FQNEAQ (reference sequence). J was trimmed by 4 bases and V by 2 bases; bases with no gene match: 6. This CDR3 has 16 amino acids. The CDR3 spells CASSLSGGTGGTEAFF. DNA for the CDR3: TGTGCCAGCAGCTTATCCGGGGGGACAGGGGGCACTGAAGCTTTCTTT.

DNA of the CDR3: TGTGCCAGCAGCAGCGCCGGGACTAAGAACACTGAAGCTTTCTTT. Translated, it gives CASSSAGTKNTEAFF. The chain recombines TRBV7-9 with TRBJ1-1; a possible D gene is TRBD1 (5 bases). V lost 5 bases to trimming and J lost 1 base, with 14 bases between them. This CDR3 comprises 15 residues. Germline CDR1 SEHNR, CDR2 FQNEAQ (reference sequence).

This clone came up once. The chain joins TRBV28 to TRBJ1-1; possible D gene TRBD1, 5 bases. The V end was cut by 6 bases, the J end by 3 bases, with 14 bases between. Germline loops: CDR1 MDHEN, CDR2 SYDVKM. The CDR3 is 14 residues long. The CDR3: CASSQIRVDTEAFF. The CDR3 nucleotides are TGTGCCAGCAGCCAGATCAGGGTCGACACTGAAGCTTTCTTT.

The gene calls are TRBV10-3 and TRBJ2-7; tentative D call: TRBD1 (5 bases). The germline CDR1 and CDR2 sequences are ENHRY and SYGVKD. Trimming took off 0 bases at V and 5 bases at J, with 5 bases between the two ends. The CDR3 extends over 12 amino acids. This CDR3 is CAISESGDEQYF. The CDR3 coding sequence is TGTGCCATCAGTGAGTCAGGGGACGAGCAGTACTTC.

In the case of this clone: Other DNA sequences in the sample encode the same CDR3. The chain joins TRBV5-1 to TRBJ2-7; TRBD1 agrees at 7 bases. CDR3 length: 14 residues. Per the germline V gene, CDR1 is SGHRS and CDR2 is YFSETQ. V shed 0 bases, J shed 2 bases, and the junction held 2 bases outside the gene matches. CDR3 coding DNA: TGCGCCAGCAGCTTGGGGCAGGGGGCCTACGAGCAGTACTTC. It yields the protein CASSLGQGAYEQYF.

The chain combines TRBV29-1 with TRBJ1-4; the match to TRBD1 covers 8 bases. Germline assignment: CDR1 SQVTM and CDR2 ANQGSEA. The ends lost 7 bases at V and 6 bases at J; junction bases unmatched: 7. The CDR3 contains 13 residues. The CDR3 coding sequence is TGCAGCGCAGGACAGGGTTCAGATGAAAAACTGTTTTTT. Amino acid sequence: CSAGQGSDEKLFF.

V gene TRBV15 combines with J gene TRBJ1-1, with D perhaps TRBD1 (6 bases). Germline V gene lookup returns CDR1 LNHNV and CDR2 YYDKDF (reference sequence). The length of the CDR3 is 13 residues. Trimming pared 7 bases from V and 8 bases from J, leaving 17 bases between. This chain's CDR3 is CATTSRGSGEAFF. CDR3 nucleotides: TGTGCCACCACCTCCAGGGGTTCAGGAGAAGCTTTCTTT.

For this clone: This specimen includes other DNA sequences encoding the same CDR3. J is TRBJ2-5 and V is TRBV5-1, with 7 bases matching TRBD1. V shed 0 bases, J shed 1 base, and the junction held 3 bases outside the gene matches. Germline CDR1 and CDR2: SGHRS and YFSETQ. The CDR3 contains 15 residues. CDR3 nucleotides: TGCGCCAGCAGCTTGGGAGGGACAGTCCAAGAGACCCAGTACTTC. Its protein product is CASSLGGTVQETQYF.

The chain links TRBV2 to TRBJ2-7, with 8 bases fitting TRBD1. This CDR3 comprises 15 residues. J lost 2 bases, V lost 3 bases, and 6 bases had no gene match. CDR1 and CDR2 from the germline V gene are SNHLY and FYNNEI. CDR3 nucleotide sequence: TGTGCCAGCAGTGACTGGGACAGGTGGGCCTACGAGCAGTACTTC. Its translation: CASSDWDRWAYEQYF.

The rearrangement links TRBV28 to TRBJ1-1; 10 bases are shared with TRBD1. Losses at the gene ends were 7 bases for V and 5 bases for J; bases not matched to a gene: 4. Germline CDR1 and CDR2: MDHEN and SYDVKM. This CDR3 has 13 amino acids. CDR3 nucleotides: TGTGCCAGCATAGACAGGGGGCCGACTGAAGCTTTCTTT. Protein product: CASIDRGPTEAFF.

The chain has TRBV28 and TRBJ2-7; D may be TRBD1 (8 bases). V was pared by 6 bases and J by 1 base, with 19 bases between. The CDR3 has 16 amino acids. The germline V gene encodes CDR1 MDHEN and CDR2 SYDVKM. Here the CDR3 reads CASSPTTGGGSYEQYF. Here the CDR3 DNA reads TGTGCCAGCAGCCCTACTACAGGGGGGGGTTCCTACGAGCAGTACTTC. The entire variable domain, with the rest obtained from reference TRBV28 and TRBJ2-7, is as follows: DVKVTQSSRYLVKRTGEKVFLECVQDMDHENMFWYRQDPGLGLRLIYFSYDVKMKEKGDIPEGYSVSREKKERFSLILESASTNQTSMYLCASSPTTGGGSYEQYFGPGTRLTVT.

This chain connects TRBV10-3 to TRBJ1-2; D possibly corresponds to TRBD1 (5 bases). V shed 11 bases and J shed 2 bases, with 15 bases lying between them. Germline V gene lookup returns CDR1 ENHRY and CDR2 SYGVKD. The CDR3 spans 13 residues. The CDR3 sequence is CAGGGPPNYGYTF. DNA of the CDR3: TGTGCCGGCGGGGGACCTCCAAACTATGGCTACACCTTC.

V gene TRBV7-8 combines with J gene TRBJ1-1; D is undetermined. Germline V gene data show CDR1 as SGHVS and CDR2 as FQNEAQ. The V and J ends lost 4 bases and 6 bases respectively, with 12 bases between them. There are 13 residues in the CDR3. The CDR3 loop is CASSYGDRAEAFF. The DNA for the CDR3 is TGTGCCAGCAGCTACGGGGATAGGGCTGAAGCTTTCTTT.

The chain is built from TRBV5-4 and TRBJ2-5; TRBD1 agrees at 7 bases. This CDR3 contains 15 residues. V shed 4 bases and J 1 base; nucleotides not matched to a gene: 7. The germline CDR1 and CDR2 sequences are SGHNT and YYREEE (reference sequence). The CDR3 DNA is TGTGCCAGCAGCCGAAACCGGGACAGCCAAGAGACCCAGTACTTC. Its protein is CASSRNRDSQETQYF.

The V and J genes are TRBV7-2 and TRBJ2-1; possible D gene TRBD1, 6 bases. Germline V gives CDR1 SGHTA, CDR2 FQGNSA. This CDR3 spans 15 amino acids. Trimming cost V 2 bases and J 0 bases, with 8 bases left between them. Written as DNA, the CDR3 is TGTGCCAGCAGCTTACAGGGGAGCTCCTACAATGAGCAGTTCTTC. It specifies CASSLQGSSYNEQFF.

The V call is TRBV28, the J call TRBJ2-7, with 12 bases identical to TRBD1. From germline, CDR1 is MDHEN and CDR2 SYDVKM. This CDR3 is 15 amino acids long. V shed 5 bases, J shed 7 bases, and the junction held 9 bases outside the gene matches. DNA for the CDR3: TGTGCCAGCAGTATTCCGGGACAGGGGGCGGGAGAGCAGTACTTC. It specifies CASSIPGQGAGEQYF. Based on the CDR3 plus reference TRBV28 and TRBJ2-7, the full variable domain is DVKVTQSSRYLVKRTGEKVFLECVQDMDHENMFWYRQDPGLGLRLIYFSYDVKMKEKGDIPEGYSVSREKKERFSLILESASTNQTSMYLCASSIPGQGAGEQYFGPGTRLTVT.

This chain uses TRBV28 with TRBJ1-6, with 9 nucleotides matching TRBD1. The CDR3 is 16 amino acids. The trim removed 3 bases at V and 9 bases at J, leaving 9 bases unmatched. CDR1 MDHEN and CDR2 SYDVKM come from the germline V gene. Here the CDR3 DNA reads TGTGCCAGCAGTTTGCAAGGGACAGGGAGTTCTTCACCCCTCCACTTT. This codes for CASSLQGTGSSSPLHF.

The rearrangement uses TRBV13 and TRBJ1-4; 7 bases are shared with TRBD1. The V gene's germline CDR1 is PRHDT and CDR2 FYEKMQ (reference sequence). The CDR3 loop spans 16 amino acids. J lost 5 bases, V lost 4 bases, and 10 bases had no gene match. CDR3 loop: CASSSRTGTENEKLFF. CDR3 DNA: TGTGCCAGCAGCTCTCGGACCGGGACAGAGAATGAAAAACTGTTTTTT. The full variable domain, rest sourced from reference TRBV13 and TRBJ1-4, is AAGVIQSPRHLIKEKRETATLKCYPIPRHDTVYWYQQGPGQDPQFLISFYEKMQSDKGSIPDRFSAQQFSDYHSELNMSSLELGDSALYFCASSSRTGTENEKLFFGSGTQLSVL.

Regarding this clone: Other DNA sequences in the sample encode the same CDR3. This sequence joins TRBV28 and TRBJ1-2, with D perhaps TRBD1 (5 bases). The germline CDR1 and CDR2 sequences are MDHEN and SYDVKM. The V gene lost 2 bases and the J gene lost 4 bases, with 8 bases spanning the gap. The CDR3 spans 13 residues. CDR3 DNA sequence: TGTGCCAGCAGTTTAAGGGGATCCTATGGCTACACCTTC. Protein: CASSLRGSYGYTF.

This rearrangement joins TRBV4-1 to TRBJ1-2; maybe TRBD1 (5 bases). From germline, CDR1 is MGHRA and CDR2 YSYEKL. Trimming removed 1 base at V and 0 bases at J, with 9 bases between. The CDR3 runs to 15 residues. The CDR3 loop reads CASSQGGGANYGYTF. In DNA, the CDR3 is TGCGCCAGCAGCCAAGGTGGGGGGGCTAACTATGGCTACACCTTC.

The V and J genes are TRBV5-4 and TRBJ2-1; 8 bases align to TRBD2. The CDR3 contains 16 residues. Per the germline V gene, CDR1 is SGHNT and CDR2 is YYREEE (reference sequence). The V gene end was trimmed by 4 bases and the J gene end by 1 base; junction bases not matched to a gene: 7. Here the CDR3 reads CASSLNGGGSYNEQFF. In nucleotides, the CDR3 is TGTGCCAGCAGCCTCAACGGCGGGGGGTCCTACAATGAGCAGTTCTTC. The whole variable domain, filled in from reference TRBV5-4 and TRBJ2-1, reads ETGVTQSPTHLIKTRGQQVTLRCSSQSGHNTVSWYQQALGQGPQFIFQYYREEENGRGNFPPRFSGLQFPNYSSELNVNALELDDSALYLCASSLNGGGSYNEQFFGPGTRLTVL.

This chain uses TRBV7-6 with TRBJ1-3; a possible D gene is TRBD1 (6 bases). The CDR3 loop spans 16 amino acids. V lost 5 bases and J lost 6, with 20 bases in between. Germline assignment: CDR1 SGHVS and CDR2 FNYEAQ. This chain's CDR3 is CASSRDAQGMENTIYF. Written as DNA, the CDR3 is TGTGCCAGCAGCCGGGACGCACAGGGTATGGAAAACACCATATATTTT.

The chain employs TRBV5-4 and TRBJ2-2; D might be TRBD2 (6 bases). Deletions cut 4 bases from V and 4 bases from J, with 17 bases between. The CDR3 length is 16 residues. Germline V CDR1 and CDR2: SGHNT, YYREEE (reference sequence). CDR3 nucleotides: TGTGCCAGCAGCCCGCTGGTTGGGGGAGGCACCGGGGAGCTGTTTTTT. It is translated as CASSPLVGGGTGELFF.